These T cell receptor beta chains were read from a single sample in a study of OX40 agonist ivuxolimab in advanced cancers. Assay used: immunoSEQ multiplex PCR; TCRdb lists only in-frame clones, some missing. This sample has 74,000 or so clones, with roughly 88% found just once. Source: CD4+ or CD8+ T cells sorted from blood, taken in a trial of the OX40 agonist ivuxolimab. The receptors stem from an adult with an advanced solid tumor such as melanoma, head and neck, liver or kidney cancer. Both conserved end residues are part of each CDR3. The order of the fields is D gene, J gene, V gene, clone size, CDR3 protein, CDR3 DNA. D genes are given only for firm matches. Clone size appears in some rows only: once, few, many, or a class for an expanded clone.

- | TRBJ1-3 | TRBV7-9 | - | CASSGEIQGAGNTIYF | TGTGCCAGCAGCGGGGAGATACAGGGAGCCGGAAACACCATATATTTT
TRBD2 | TRBJ2-7 | TRBV5-5 | - | CASSLAGLAGLREQYF | TGTGCCAGCAGCTTGGCGGGGCTAGCGGGACTTCGTGAGCAGTACTTC
- | TRBJ2-7 | TRBV7-2 | - | CASSLAPGRYEQYF | TGTGCCAGCAGCTTAGCGCCGGGGCGGTACGAGCAGTACTTC
- | TRBJ1-6 | TRBV28 | - | CASSSRPPLHF | TGTGCCAGCAGTTCCCGACCACCCCTCCACTTT
- | TRBJ2-3 | TRBV11-3 | - | CASSRTLGNTDTQYF | TGTGCCAGCAGCCGTACCCTGGGGAACACAGATACGCAGTATTTT
- | TRBJ2-2 | TRBV5-1 | - | CASSLAQALNTGELFF | TGCGCCAGCAGCTTGGCACAGGCCTTGAACACCGGGGAGCTGTTTTTT
TRBD1 | TRBJ1-4 | TRBV19 | - | CASSVIGTGNEKLFF | TGTGCCAGTAGTGTTATCGGGACAGGGAATGAAAAACTGTTTTTT
- | TRBJ1-1 | TRBV11-2 | - | CASSLVTTTEAFF | TGTGCCAGCAGCTTAGTGACAACCACTGAAGCTTTCTTT
- | TRBJ2-4 | TRBV6-5 | once | CASSYSRGGAKNIQYF | TGTGCCAGCAGTTACTCTAGGGGGGGAGCCAAAAACATTCAGTACTTC
- | TRBJ1-1 | TRBV6-5 | - | CASSYSFGQNTEAFF | TGTGCCAGCAGTTACTCGTTCGGCCAGAACACTGAAGCTTTCTTT
TRBD1 | TRBJ1-5 | TRBV19 | - | CASSIPGQGALGQPQHF | TGTGCCAGTAGTATACCCGGACAGGGGGCCCTCGGGCAGCCCCAGCATTTT
- | TRBJ1-2 | TRBV2 | - | CASSENRGRDYGYTF | TGTGCCAGCAGCGAAAACCGGGGGCGGGACTATGGCTACACCTTC
- | TRBJ1-2 | TRBV15 | - | CATSPRALGGYTF | TGTGCCACCAGCCCCCGAGCCCTCGGTGGCTACACCTTC
TRBD1 | TRBJ2-3 | TRBV5-8 | once | CASSPDRSGTDTQYF | TGTGCCAGCAGCCCGGACAGGAGCGGCACAGATACGCAGTATTTT
TRBD2 | TRBJ2-7 | TRBV19 | - | CASSKLAVDYEQYF | TGTGCCAGTAGTAAACTAGCGGTAGACTACGAGCAGTACTTC
- | TRBJ1-2 | TRBV5-6 | - | CASSLDTEYGYTF | TGTGCCAGCAGCTTGGACACAGAATATGGCTACACCTTC
TRBD2 | TRBJ2-1 | TRBV9 | - | CASSVGTSGEQFF | TGTGCCAGCAGCGTAGGGACTAGCGGAGAGCAGTTCTTC
TRBD2 | TRBJ2-2 | TRBV7-6 | once | CASSPVGLAGSVGTGELFF | TGTGCCAGCAGCCCCGTGGGACTAGCGGGATCCGTGGGCACCGGGGAGCTGTTTTTT
TRBD2 | TRBJ2-2 | TRBV4-2 | - | CASSQLAGGYTGELFF | TGTGCCAGCAGCCAGCTAGCGGGAGGGTACACCGGGGAGCTGTTTTTT
- | TRBJ2-1 | TRBV7-9 | - | CASSLAAGLGYNEQFF | TGTGCCAGCAGCTTAGCGGCGGGTTTGGGGTACAATGAGCAGTTCTTC
- | TRBJ2-5 | TRBV5-1 | - | CASSADRDGGGWETQYF | TGCGCCAGCAGCGCAGACAGGGATGGAGGGGGTTGGGAGACCCAGTACTTC
TRBD2 | TRBJ2-2 | TRBV5-1 | - | CASSLSNREGRELFF | TGCGCCAGCAGCTTGTCAAACCGGGAGGGCCGGGAGCTGTTTTTT
- | TRBJ2-3 | TRBV19 | - | CASSVLASTDTQYF | TGTGCCAGTAGTGTCCTAGCTAGCACAGATACGCAGTATTTT
- | TRBJ2-3 | TRBV4-1 | - | CASSPEPGRSTDTQYF | TGCGCCAGCAGCCCGGAACCGGGCCGTAGCACAGATACGCAGTATTTT
- | TRBJ2-1 | TRBV19 | - | CASSVSGTGNNEQFF | TGTGCCAGTAGTGTGAGCGGGACAGGTAACAATGAGCAGTTCTTC
TRBD1 | TRBJ1-3 | TRBV9 | - | CASSAGTGMVYF | TGTGCCAGCAGCGCCGGGACAGGGATGGTATATTTT
- | TRBJ1-1 | TRBV2 | - | CATLFQGSTEAFF | TGTGCCACCCTATTCCAGGGAAGCACTGAAGCTTTCTTT
TRBD1 | TRBJ2-1 | TRBV5-1 | - | CASSLGPGQGYNEQFF | TGCGCCAGCAGCTTGGGACCGGGACAGGGGTACAATGAGCAGTTCTTC
TRBD1 | TRBJ2-1 | TRBV28 | - | CASPERGPNEQFF | TGTGCCAGCCCCGAGAGGGGGCCGAATGAGCAGTTCTTC
- | TRBJ2-1 | TRBV11-3 | - | CASSLEGPRRPGHEQFF | TGTGCCAGCAGCTTAGAGGGCCCACGGAGACCCGGGCATGAGCAGTTCTTC
TRBD1 | TRBJ1-1 | TRBV28 | - | CASSHPGTGEAFF | TGTGCCAGCAGCCACCCCGGGACAGGGGAAGCTTTCTTT
TRBD1 | TRBJ1-2 | TRBV7-8 | - | CASSYGTGGFEYGYTF | TGTGCCAGCAGCTACGGGACAGGGGGCTTCGAATATGGCTACACCTTC
- | TRBJ2-5 | TRBV10-3 | - | CAISEGAGQETQYF | TGTGCCATCAGTGAGGGGGCGGGTCAAGAGACCCAGTACTTC
TRBD1 | TRBJ2-7 | TRBV11-3 | - | CASSPRQGSSYEQYF | TGTGCCAGCAGCCCTCGACAGGGGTCTTCCTACGAGCAGTACTTC
- | TRBJ2-5 | TRBV9 | - | CASSVGWVETQYF | TGTGCCAGCAGCGTAGGGTGGGTGGAGACCCAGTACTTC
- | TRBJ1-2 | TRBV6-1 | - | CASRNRAGYTF | TGTGCCAGCAGGAACAGGGCTGGCTACACCTTC
- | TRBJ1-1 | TRBV28 | - | CASSNSGRNTEAFF | TGTGCCAGCAGTAATTCAGGGAGGAACACTGAAGCTTTCTTT
TRBD2 | TRBJ2-2 | TRBV7-3 | - | CASSLAGGNTGELFF | TGTGCCAGCAGCTTAGCGGGGGGAAACACCGGGGAGCTGTTTTTT
TRBD1 | TRBJ2-1 | TRBV6-6 | - | CASRQTGGTLSGEQFF | TGTGCCAGCAGGCAGACAGGGGGCACCCTATCGGGGGAGCAGTTCTTC
- | TRBJ1-2 | TRBV9 | - | CASSVDTGTGYTF | TGTGCCAGCAGCGTAGATACAGGCACTGGCTACACCTTC
- | TRBJ2-7 | TRBV28 | - | CASRIPNHYEQYF | TGTGCCAGCAGGATTCCAAACCACTACGAGCAGTACTTC
TRBD1 | TRBJ1-1 | TRBV5-1 | - | CASSSRQGTPEAFF | TGCGCCAGCAGCTCCCGACAGGGGACCCCTGAAGCTTTCTTT
TRBD2 | TRBJ2-3 | TRBV11-2 | - | CASSLIAGGSTDTQYF | TGTGCCAGCAGCCTAATAGCGGGAGGGAGCACAGATACGCAGTATTTT
- | TRBJ2-7 | TRBV12-5 | - | CASALYSSYEQYF | TGTGCTAGTGCCTTATACAGTTCCTACGAGCAGTACTTC
- | TRBJ2-3 | TRBV4-1 | - | CASSQGQQGSYTDTQYF | TGCGCCAGCAGCCAGGGACAACAGGGTTCATACACTGATACGCAGTATTTT
- | TRBJ1-6 | TRBV6-5 | - | CASSFPDNPLHF | TGTGCCAGCAGTTTCCCGGACAATCCCCTCCACTTT
TRBD1 | TRBJ1-2 | TRBV18 | few | CASSPGQGTYGYTF | TGTGCCAGCTCACCGGGACAGGGGACCTATGGCTACACCTTC
TRBD1 | TRBJ1-3 | TRBV5-6 | - | CASSPQNRGGNTIYF | TGTGCCAGCAGCCCTCAGAACAGGGGGGGAAACACCATATATTTT